Described below is a single T cell receptor (beta chain) sequence and its context. Its antigen is not identified. This CDR3 has 15 amino acids. Trimming cost V 4 bases and J 4 bases; bases outside gene matches: 6. Germline CDR1 and CDR2: SNHLY and FYNNEI. Sorting that relied on CD45RO/CCR7/CD25/CD127/CD95/CD27 yielded CD4+ naive, central memory, regulatory and stem cell-like memory cells. This sample was taken from a study of beta chain features in type 1 diabetes. What was sequenced were expressed TCRB transcripts, since all of the isolated RNA had been reverse transcribed. Naive, central memory and regulatory T cell samples averaged about 3.57 million reads. Assay: immunoSEQ multiplex PCR; the TCRdb copy retains only in-frame clones and omits some. The sample includes 150,000 to 200,000 clones, about 9% seen only once; the top ten take approximately 0.56%. Study-wide results and caveats: Among all four CD4+ subsets, Type 1 diabetes patients had TCRB CDR3s that were moderately but significantly shorter. Here, the possible influence of HLA type (on TCRB rearrangement) remained unresolved.

The specimen sequenced was central memory CD4+ T cells from blood. The sequence was obtained from a woman between 18 and 29 years old with type 1 diabetes. This rearrangement joins TRBV2 to TRBJ2-5; 10 bases are a match to TRBD2. The CDR3 loop is CASSVPSGSRETQYF. CDR3 nucleotide sequence: TGTGCCAGCAGTGTGCCTAGCGGGAGTCGAGAGACCCAGTACTTC.